These 7 T cell receptor beta chains were all obtained from the same sample, sequenced in a study of technical replicates of blood from several donors. Clones were sequenced by immunoSEQ multiplex PCR, and TCRdb holds only the in-frame ones, with some missing. The data contain tens of thousands of clones, roughly 94% of them seen just once; the ten biggest clones take up about 0.26%. Sequenced sample: T cells isolated from PBMCs. The receptors were sampled from a human donor in good health.

This sequence joins TRBV19 and TRBJ2-7; 8 bases line up with TRBD1. V lost 5 bases and J lost 3; bases outside the gene matches: 9. CDR3 size: 15 residues. Germline V CDR1 and CDR2: LNHDA, SQIVND (reference sequence). The CDR3 spells CASSGVGQVIYEQYF. The CDR3 bases are TGTGCCAGTAGTGGAGTGGGACAGGTGATCTACGAGCAGTACTTC. Together with reference TRBV19 and TRBJ2-7, the CDR3 gives the full variable domain: DGGITQSPKYLFRKEGQNVTLSCEQNLNHDAMYWYRQDPGQGLRLIYYSQIVNDFQKGDIAEGYSVSREKKESFPLTVTSAQKNPTAFYLCASSGVGQVIYEQYFGPGTRLTVT.

This chain links TRBV27 with TRBJ2-1; D is possibly TRBD1 (6 bases). The CDR3 has 15 amino acids. Trimming pared 8 bases from V and 6 bases from J, leaving 20 bases between. From germline, CDR1 is MNHEY and CDR2 SMNVEV (reference sequence). The CDR3 bases are TGTGCCAGCGACAGGACGTCCCCTTACGGCAATGAGCAGTTCTTC. This translates into CASDRTSPYGNEQFF.

This sequence joins TRBV5-5 and TRBJ2-7; D is unresolved. V dropped 1 base and J dropped 0 bases, with 14 bases sitting between them. This CDR3 is 16 amino acids long. CDR1 SGHKS and CDR2 YYEKEE come from the germline V gene (reference sequence). The CDR3 nucleotides read TGTGCCAGCAGCTTGAGTATAGGCGGTCTCTCCTACGAGCAGTACTTC. Translating it yields CASSLSIGGLSYEQYF. Drawing the rest from reference TRBV5-5 and TRBJ2-7, the complete variable domain is DAGVTQSPTHLIKTRGQQVTLRCSPISGHKSVSWYQQVLGQGPQFIFQYYEKEERGRGNFPDRFSARQFPNYSSELNVNALLLGDSALYLCASSLSIGGLSYEQYFGPGTRLTVT.

The V and J genes are TRBV19 and TRBJ2-1; D call uncertain. The germline CDR1 and CDR2 sequences are LNHDA and SQIVND (reference sequence). The ends were cut back, 5 bases at V and 8 bases at J, with 10 bases in the middle. The CDR3 has 12 amino acids. CDR3 protein: CASSSRFHEQFF. The CDR3 DNA sequence: TGTGCCAGTAGTTCACGGTTCCATGAGCAGTTCTTC.

The gene calls are TRBV19 and TRBJ2-3, with a possible D match to TRBD1 (5 bases). Germline V gene data show CDR1 as LNHDA and CDR2 as SQIVND (reference sequence). CDR3 length: 14 amino acids. V gave up 5 bases and J gave up 3 bases, with 12 bases separating them. CDR3 sequence (DNA): TGTGCCAGTAGTGCAGGGTCAGGGACAGATACGCAGTATTTT. It is translated as CASSAGSGTDTQYF.

This chain uses TRBV29-1 with TRBJ2-2; 16 bases line up with TRBD2. V shed 6 bases and J 3 bases; nucleotides not matched to a gene: 7. From germline, CDR1 is SQVTM and CDR2 ANQGSEA. This CDR3 comprises 17 residues. The chain's CDR3 is CSVGGTSGRAYTGELFF. The DNA of the CDR3 is TGCAGCGTCGGCGGGACTAGCGGGAGGGCCTACACCGGGGAGCTGTTTTTT.

This chain joins TRBV6-5 and TRBJ2-5; TRBD1 might be the D (6 bases). CDR3 size: 12 residues. Germline values: CDR1 MNHEY, CDR2 SVGAGI. Between the trimmed V and J ends, which lost 5 bases and 3 bases, there was a span of 7 bases. The CDR3 DNA sequence: TGTGCCAGCAGTCACAGGGAAGAGACCCAGTACTTC. This gives the protein CASSHREETQYF.